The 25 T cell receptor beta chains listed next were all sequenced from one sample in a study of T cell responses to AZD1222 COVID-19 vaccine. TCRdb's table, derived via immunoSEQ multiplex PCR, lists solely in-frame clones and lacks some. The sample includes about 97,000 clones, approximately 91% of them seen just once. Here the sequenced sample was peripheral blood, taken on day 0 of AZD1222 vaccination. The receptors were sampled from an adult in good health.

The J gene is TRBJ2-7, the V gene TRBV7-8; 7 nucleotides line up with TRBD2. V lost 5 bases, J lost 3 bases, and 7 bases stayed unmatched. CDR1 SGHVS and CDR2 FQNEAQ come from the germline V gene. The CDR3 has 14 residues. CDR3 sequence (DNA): TGTGCCAGCAGCAAACCCGGGACTAACTACGAGCAGTACTTC. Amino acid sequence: CASSKPGTNYEQYF.

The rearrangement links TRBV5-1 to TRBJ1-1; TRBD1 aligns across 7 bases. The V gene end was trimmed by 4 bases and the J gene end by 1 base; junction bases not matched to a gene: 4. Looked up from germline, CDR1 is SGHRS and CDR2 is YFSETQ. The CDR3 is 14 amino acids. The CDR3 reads CASSPGDRNTEAFF. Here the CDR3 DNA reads TGCGCCAGCAGCCCGGGGGACAGGAACACTGAAGCTTTCTTT. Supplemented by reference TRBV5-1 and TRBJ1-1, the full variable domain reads KAGVTQTPRYLIKTRGQQVTLSCSPISGHRSVSWYQQTPGQGLQFLFEYFSETQRNKGNFPGRFSGRQFSNSRSEMNVSTLELGDSALYLCASSPGDRNTEAFFGQGTRLTVV.

CDR3 in amino acids: CASSPDISGANVLTF. The CDR3 DNA reads TGTGCCAGCAGCCCGGACATCTCTGGGGCCAACGTCCTGACTTTC. This chain connects TRBV7-9 to TRBJ2-6, with a possible D match to TRBD1 (5 bases). The CDR3 totals 15 residues. V lost 5 bases, J lost 0 bases, and 8 bases lay in between. Germline loops: CDR1 SEHNR, CDR2 FQNEAQ (reference sequence).

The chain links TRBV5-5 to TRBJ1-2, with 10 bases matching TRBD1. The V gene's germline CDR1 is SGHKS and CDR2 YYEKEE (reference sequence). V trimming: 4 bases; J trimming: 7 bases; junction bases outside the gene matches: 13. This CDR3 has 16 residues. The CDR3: CASSRDRGRFNGGYTF. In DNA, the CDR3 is TGTGCCAGCAGCCGAGACAGGGGGCGCTTCAATGGTGGCTACACCTTC. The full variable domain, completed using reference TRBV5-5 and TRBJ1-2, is DAGVTQSPTHLIKTRGQQVTLRCSPISGHKSVSWYQQVLGQGPQFIFQYYEKEERGRGNFPDRFSARQFPNYSSELNVNALLLGDSALYLCASSRDRGRFNGGYTFGSGTRLTVV.

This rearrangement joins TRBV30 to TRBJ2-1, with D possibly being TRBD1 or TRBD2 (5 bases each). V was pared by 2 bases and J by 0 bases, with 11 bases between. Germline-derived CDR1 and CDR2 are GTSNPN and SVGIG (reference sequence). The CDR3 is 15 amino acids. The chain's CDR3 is CAWSSQGVSYNEQFF. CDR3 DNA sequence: TGTGCCTGGAGTTCGCAGGGAGTCTCCTACAATGAGCAGTTCTTC.

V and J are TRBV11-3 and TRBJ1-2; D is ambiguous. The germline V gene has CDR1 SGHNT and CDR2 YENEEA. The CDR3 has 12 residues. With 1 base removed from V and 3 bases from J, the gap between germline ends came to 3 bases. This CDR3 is CASSLGYYGYTF. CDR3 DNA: TGTGCCAGCAGCTTAGGGTACTATGGCTACACCTTC.

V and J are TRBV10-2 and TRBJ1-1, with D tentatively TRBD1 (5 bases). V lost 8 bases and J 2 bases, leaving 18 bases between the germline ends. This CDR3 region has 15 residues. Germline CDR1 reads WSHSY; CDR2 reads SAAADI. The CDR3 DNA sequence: TGCGCCAGCGGCCCTCTGAGGACATTAAACACTGAAGCTTTCTTT. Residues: CASGPLRTLNTEAFF.

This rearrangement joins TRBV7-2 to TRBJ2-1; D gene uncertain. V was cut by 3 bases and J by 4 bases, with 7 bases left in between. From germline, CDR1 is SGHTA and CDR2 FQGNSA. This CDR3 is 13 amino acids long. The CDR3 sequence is CASSLRLYNEQFF. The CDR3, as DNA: TGTGCCAGCAGCTTGCGTTTGTACAATGAGCAGTTCTTC.

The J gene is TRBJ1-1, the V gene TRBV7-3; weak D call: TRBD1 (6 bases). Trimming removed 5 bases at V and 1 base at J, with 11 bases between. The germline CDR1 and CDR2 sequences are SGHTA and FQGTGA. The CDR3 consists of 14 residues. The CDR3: CASSLDRWNTEAFF. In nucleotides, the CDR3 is TGTGCCAGCAGCCTGGACAGATGGAACACTGAAGCTTTCTTT. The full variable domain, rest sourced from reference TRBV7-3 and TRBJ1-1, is GAGVSQTPSNKVTEKGKYVELRCDPISGHTALYWYRQSLGQGPEFLIYFQGTGAADDSGLPNDRFFAVRPEGSVSTLKIQRTERGDSAVYLCASSLDRWNTEAFFGQGTRLTVV.

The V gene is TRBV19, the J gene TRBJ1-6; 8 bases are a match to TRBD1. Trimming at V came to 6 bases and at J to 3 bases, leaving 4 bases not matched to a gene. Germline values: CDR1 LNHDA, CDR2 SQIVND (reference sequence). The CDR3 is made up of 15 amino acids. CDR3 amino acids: CASREDRDYNSPLHF. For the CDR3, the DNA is TGTGCCAGTAGAGAGGACAGGGACTATAATTCACCCCTCCACTTT. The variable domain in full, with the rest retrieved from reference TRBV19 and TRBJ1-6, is DGGITQSPKYLFRKEGQNVTLSCEQNLNHDAMYWYRQDPGQGLRLIYYSQIVNDFQKGDIAEGYSVSREKKESFPLTVTSAQKNPTAFYLCASREDRDYNSPLHFGNGTRLTVT.

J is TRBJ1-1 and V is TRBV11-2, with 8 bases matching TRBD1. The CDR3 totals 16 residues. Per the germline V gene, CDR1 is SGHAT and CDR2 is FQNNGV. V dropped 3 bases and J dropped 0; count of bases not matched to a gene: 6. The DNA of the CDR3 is TGTGCCAGCAGCTTCCCGCTGACAGGGGTGAACACTGAAGCTTTCTTT. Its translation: CASSFPLTGVNTEAFF.

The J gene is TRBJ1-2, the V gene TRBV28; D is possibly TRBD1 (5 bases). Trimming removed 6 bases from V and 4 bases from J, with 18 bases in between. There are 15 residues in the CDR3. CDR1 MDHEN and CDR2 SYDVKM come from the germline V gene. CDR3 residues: CASSPTGDATYGYTF. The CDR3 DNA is TGTGCCAGCAGCCCAACAGGAGACGCCACCTATGGCTACACCTTC.

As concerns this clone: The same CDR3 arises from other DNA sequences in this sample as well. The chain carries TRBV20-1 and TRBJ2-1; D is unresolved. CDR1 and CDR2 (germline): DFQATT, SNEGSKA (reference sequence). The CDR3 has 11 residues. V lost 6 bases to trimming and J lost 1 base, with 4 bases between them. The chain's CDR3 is CSATSYNEQFF. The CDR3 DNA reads TGCAGTGCCACGTCCTACAATGAGCAGTTCTTC.

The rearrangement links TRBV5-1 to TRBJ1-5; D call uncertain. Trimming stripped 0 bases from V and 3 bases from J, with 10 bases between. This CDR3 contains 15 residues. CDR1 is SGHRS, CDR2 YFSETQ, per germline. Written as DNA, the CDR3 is TGCGCCAGCAGCTTGGCTATGGGTCCCAATCAGCCCCAGCATTTT. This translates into CASSLAMGPNQPQHF.

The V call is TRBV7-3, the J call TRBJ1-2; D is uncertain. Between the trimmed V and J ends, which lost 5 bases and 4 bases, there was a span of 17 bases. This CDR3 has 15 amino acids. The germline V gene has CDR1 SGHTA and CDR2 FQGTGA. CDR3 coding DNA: TGTGCCAGCAGCCCCTTCCCCGCAGATGCCTATGGCTACACCTTC. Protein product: CASSPFPADAYGYTF.

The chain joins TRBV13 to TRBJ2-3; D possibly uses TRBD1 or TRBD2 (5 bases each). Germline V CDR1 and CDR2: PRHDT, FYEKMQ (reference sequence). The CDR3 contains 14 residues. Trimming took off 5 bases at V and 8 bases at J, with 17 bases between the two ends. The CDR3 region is CASSPQGVPGTQYF. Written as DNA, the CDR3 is TGTGCCAGCAGCCCCCAGGGAGTTCCTGGTACGCAGTATTTT.

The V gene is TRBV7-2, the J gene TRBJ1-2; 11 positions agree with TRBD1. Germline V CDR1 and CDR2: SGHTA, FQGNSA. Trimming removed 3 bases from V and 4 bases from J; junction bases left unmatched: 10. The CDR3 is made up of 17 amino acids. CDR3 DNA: TGTGCCAGCAGCTTCGCCGGGACAGGGGGGAAGGTCTATGGCTACACCTTC. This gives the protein CASSFAGTGGKVYGYTF.

The CDR3 region has the DNA TGTGCCTGGAGTGAAACAGGGGGCTATGGCTACACCTTC. This sequence encodes CAWSETGGYGYTF. The chain employs TRBV30 and TRBJ1-2; 8 bases are shared with TRBD1. Looked up from germline, CDR1 is GTSNPN and CDR2 is SVGIG (reference sequence). The CDR3 is made up of 13 amino acids. V lost 1 base to trimming and J lost 4 bases; unmatched junction nucleotides: 2.

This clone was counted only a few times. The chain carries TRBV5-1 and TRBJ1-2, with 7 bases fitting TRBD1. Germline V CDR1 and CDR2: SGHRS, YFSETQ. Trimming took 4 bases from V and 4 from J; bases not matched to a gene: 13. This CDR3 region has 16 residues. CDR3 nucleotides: TGCGCCAGCAGCACCTCAGGGGGGACTGGATCCTATGGCTACACCTTC. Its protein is CASSTSGGTGSYGYTF.

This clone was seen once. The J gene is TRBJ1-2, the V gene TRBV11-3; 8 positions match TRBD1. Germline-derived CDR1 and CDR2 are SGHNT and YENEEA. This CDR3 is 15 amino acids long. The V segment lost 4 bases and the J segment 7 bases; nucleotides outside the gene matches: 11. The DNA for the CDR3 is TGTGCCAGCAGCTCCCCCTTCCCAGGGGGCGGTGGCTACACCTTC. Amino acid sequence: CASSSPFPGGGGYTF.

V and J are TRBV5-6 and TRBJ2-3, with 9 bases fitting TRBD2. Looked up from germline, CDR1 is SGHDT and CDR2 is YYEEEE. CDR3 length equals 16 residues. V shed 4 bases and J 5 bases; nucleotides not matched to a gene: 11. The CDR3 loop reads CASSPRVAGARDTQYF. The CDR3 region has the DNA TGTGCCAGCAGCCCCCGGGTAGCGGGGGCCCGAGATACGCAGTATTTT.

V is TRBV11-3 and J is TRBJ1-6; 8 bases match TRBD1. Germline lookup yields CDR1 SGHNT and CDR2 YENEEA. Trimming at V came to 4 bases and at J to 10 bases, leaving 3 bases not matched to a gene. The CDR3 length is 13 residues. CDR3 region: CASSSDRVSPLHF. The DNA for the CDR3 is TGTGCCAGCAGCTCGGACAGGGTCTCACCCCTCCACTTT.

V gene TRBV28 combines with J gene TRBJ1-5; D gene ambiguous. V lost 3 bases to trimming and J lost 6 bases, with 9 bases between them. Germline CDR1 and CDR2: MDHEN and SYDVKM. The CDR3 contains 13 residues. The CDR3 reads CASSLRAGQPQHF. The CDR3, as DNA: TGTGCCAGCAGTTTGAGAGCGGGTCAGCCCCAGCATTTT.

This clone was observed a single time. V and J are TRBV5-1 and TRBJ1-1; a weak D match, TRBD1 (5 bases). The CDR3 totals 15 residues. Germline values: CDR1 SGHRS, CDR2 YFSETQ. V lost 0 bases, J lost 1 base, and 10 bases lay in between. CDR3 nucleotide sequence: TGCGCCAGCAGCTTGGTCCCAGGGCCGAACACTGAAGCTTTCTTT. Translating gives CASSLVPGPNTEAFF.

DNA for the CDR3: TGTGCCATAGGCCTTACTAGCGGGGTTGGAGATACGCAGTATTTT. Amino acid sequence: CAIGLTSGVGDTQYF. The V call is TRBV10-3, the J call TRBJ2-3; 10 bases fit TRBD2. CDR1 ENHRY and CDR2 SYGVKD come from the germline V gene. This CDR3 has 15 residues. V dropped 9 bases and J dropped 5; count of bases not matched to a gene: 11.